A selection of T cell receptor beta chains follows, all from one sample in a study of CD8 T cell repertoires and HIV-1 epitope variants. These TCRs are of unknown antigen specificity. The assay was immunoSEQ multiplex PCR, and TCRdb's table has in-frame clones only and misses some. The data hold roughly 5,200 clones, with about 60% observed a single time. The sample taken for sequencing was cultured CD8+ T cells derived from PBMCs. These receptors were collected from a male donor with HIV. Both conserved end residues are part of each CDR3. Fields, in order: V gene, clone size, J gene, D gene, CDR3 protein, CDR3 DNA. D genes are given only for firm matches. A row's size may be missing; if present it is once, few, many or a size class.

V: TRBV4-3; size: hyperexpanded; J: TRBJ2-7; D: NA; CDR3: CASSQEPGAGALSSYEQYF; DNA: TGCGCCAGCAGCCAAGAGCCGGGAGCGGGCGCCCTGAGCTCCTACGAGCAGTACTTC
V: TRBV29-1; size: once; J: TRBJ2-3; D: TRBD1; CDR3: CSVGGTGRTDTQYF; DNA: TGCAGCGTTGGTGGGACAGGGAGGACAGATACGCAGTATTTT
V: TRBV4-3; size: NA; J: TRBJ1-1; D: NA; CDR3: CASSLNDGTEAFF; DNA: TGCGCCAGCAGCCTAAACGACGGCACTGAAGCTTTCTTT
V: TRBV16; size: NA; J: TRBJ2-5; D: TRBD2; CDR3: CASSQQHSGFSGQETQYF; DNA: TGTGCCAGCAGCCAACAACATTCCGGGTTTAGCGGGCAAGAGACCCAGTACTTC
V: TRBV6-1; size: few; J: TRBJ2-5; D: TRBD2; CDR3: CASSEKLAGALGYQETQYF; DNA: TGTGCCAGCAGTGAAAAACTAGCGGGAGCGTTAGGGTACCAAGAGACCCAGTACTTC
V: TRBV7-6; size: NA; J: TRBJ2-3; D: NA; CDR3: CASSLAPRAGDTQYF; DNA: TGTGCCAGCAGCTTAGCCCCCCGAGCGGGCGATACGCAGTATTTT
V: TRBV19; size: NA; J: TRBJ2-7; D: TRBD2; CDR3: CASSWGGSYEQYF; DNA: TGTGCCAGTAGTTGGGGCGGGAGCTACGAGCAGTACTTC
V: TRBV10-1; size: once; J: TRBJ2-1; D: NA; CDR3: CASRDRGNEQFF; DNA: TGCGCCAGCAGGGACCGAGGGAATGAGCAGTTCTTC
V: TRBV6-5; size: NA; J: TRBJ2-2; D: NA; CDR3: CASSYYSTGELFF; DNA: TGTGCCAGCAGTTACTACAGTACCGGGGAGCTGTTTTTT
V: TRBV6-5; size: NA; J: TRBJ2-2; D: TRBD1; CDR3: CASSYGTGNTGELFF; DNA: TGTGCCAGCAGTTACGGGACAGGGAACACCGGGGAGCTGTTTTTT
V: TRBV19; size: NA; J: TRBJ2-2; D: NA; CDR3: CASGWGPGELFF; DNA: TGTGCCAGTGGGTGGGGCCCCGGGGAGCTGTTTTTT
V: TRBV27; size: NA; J: TRBJ2-3; D: NA; CDR3: CASSLRGAATQYF; DNA: TGTGCCAGCAGTTTAAGGGGGGCAGCGACGCAGTATTTT
V: TRBV9; size: NA; J: TRBJ1-4; D: NA; CDR3: CASSARLSANEKLFF; DNA: TGTGCCAGCAGCGCCCGACTATCAGCTAATGAAAAACTGTTTTTT
V: TRBV5-1; size: NA; J: TRBJ2-2; D: NA; CDR3: CASRGAGNTGELFF; DNA: TGCGCCAGCAGAGGGGCAGGGAACACCGGGGAGCTGTTTTTT
V: TRBV29-1; size: NA; J: TRBJ1-2; D: NA; CDR3: CSVGEDYGYTF; DNA: TGCAGCGTTGGGGAGGACTATGGCTACACCTTC
V: TRBV10-2; size: NA; J: TRBJ2-5; D: NA; CDR3: CASSENDGTPEGETQYF; DNA: TGCGCCAGCAGTGAGAACGATGGGACTCCGGAGGGGGAGACCCAGTACTTC
V: TRBV7-6; size: NA; J: TRBJ2-6; D: TRBD1; CDR3: CASSLLTGALSGANVLTF; DNA: TGTGCCAGCAGCTTATTGACAGGGGCCCTCTCTGGGGCCAACGTCCTGACTTTC
V: TRBV5-6; size: few; J: TRBJ1-2; D: NA; CDR3: CASSEGPLYGYTF; DNA: TGTGCCAGCAGCGAAGGGCCTCTCTATGGCTACACCTTC
V: TRBV4-3; size: few; J: TRBJ1-1; D: NA; CDR3: CASSQETGGGTEAFF; DNA: TGCGCCAGCAGCCAAGAGACAGGTGGAGGGACTGAAGCTTTCTTT
V: TRBV15; size: NA; J: TRBJ2-2; D: TRBD2; CDR3: CATRAGASWDGELFF; DNA: TGTGCCACCAGGGCGGGAGCCTCGTGGGACGGGGAGCTGTTTTTT
V: TRBV7-9; size: NA; J: TRBJ2-7; D: NA; CDR3: CASSLRELYEQYF; DNA: TGTGCCAGCAGCTTGAGGGAACTCTACGAGCAGTACTTC
V: TRBV28; size: NA; J: TRBJ1-1; D: NA; CDR3: CASINAVEAFF; DNA: TGTGCCAGCATTAATGCCGTCGAAGCTTTCTTT
V: TRBV21-1; size: NA; J: TRBJ1-6; D: NA; CDR3: CASSKWGGAQAKSSYNSPLHF; DNA: TGTGCCAGCAGCAAATGGGGGGGGGCCCAGGCCAAAAGCTCCTATAATTCACCCCTCCACTTT
V: TRBV9; size: NA; J: TRBJ2-7; D: NA; CDR3: CASSVEGSSYEQYF; DNA: TGTGCCAGCAGCGTAGAAGGGAGCTCCTACGAGCAGTACTTC
V: TRBV6-5; size: few; J: TRBJ1-2; D: NA; CDR3: CASSYGRADYGYTF; DNA: TGTGCCAGCAGTTACGGAAGGGCAGACTATGGCTACACCTTC
V: TRBV5-1; size: NA; J: TRBJ2-5; D: TRBD1; CDR3: CASSPVSGQQETQYF; DNA: TGCGCCAGCAGCCCCGTTTCGGGACAGCAAGAGACCCAGTACTTC
V: TRBV4-3; size: NA; J: TRBJ2-2; D: NA; CDR3: CASSQDVGSTGELFF; DNA: TGCGCCAGCAGCCAAGATGTGGGATCCACCGGGGAGCTGTTTTTT
V: TRBV30; size: few; J: TRBJ2-7; D: NA; CDR3: CAWSVVRQEPYEQYF; DNA: TGTGCCTGGAGTGTAGTACGACAGGAGCCCTACGAGCAGTACTTC